Included here is one TCR beta chain sequence, with context. This entry belongs to a study of shared T cell receptors in the human thymus. V gave up 4 bases and J gave up 4 bases; unmatched junction bases: 14. Germline loops: CDR1 GTSNPN, CDR2 SVGIG (reference sequence). The CDR3 has 17 amino acids. Assay used: immunoSEQ multiplex PCR; TCRdb lists only in-frame clones, some missing. The repertoire holds 500,000 to 550,000 clones, with around 78% as singletons. The same sample was also studied in work on human thymus T cells. This second report adds: Infants, healthy and Finnish, who were having corrective surgery for congenital heart defects served as donors. Thymus was obtained from resections taken during corrective heart surgery. Thymic and blood repertoires appeared to carry a bias in their V and J gene usage. Related research has reported that thymic repertoires overlap highly among unrelated individuals.

The clonotype originates from a boy under two years old with a congenital heart defect. The V and J genes are TRBV30 and TRBJ1-2; TRBD1 matches 11 bases. Sample: thymocytes. This CDR3 is CAWKPRDRGEYGYGYTF. The CDR3 bases are TGTGCCTGGAAACCTCGGGACAGGGGGGAGTATGGCTATGGCTACACCTTC.